This is a list of T cell receptor beta chains from one sample in a study of patients and donors after allogeneic stem cell transplantation. TCRdb re-derived calls from the RT-PCR reads in MiXCR, one entry per CDR3 protein. Of under 200,000 distinct CDR3 sequences in the sample, about 32% were seen once. Material: blood, either unsorted or a sorted T cell fraction (not recorded which). Receptor source: a human donor who was either an allogeneic HSCT recipient or a stem cell or donor lymphocyte infusion donor (not recorded which). It is not recorded whose cells these are; they may come from a transplant donor. The CDR3 runs from the conserved cysteine through the conserved F or W. Fields, in order: J gene, V gene, CDR3 protein.

j_call: TRBJ2-1
v_call: TRBV7-9
cdr3_aa: CASSLGGRVVGQFF

j_call: TRBJ2-4
v_call: TRBV5-1
cdr3_aa: CASSSEGTSGRVKNIQYF

j_call: TRBJ2-7
v_call: TRBV4-3
cdr3_aa: CASSRDLLSYEQYF

j_call: TRBJ1-5
v_call: TRBV18
cdr3_aa: CASSPVGDQPQHF

j_call: TRBJ2-7
v_call: TRBV20-1
cdr3_aa: CSARSWGTPLFYEQYF

j_call: TRBJ2-5
v_call: TRBV29-1
cdr3_aa: CSVRQIQETQYF

j_call: TRBJ2-1
v_call: TRBV20-1
cdr3_aa: CSALTRPRLEQFF

j_call: TRBJ2-3
v_call: TRBV20-1
cdr3_aa: CSARAIAGGTDTQYF

j_call: TRBJ1-1
v_call: TRBV29-1
cdr3_aa: CSVGVRGLGTEAFF

j_call: TRBJ2-1
v_call: TRBV7-6
cdr3_aa: CASSPRLGGIIYNEQFF

j_call: TRBJ2-3
v_call: TRBV6-2/TRBV6-3
cdr3_aa: CASSPVAGYTDTQYF

j_call: TRBJ2-7
v_call: TRBV4-3
cdr3_aa: CASSRGPGSSYEQYF

j_call: TRBJ2-7
v_call: TRBV25-1
cdr3_aa: CATLGPGQGYEQYF

j_call: TRBJ1-2
v_call: TRBV12-3/TRBV12-4
cdr3_aa: CASSPGTGHTPGCTF

j_call: TRBJ1-5
v_call: TRBV6-2/TRBV6-3
cdr3_aa: CASSYPQPQHF

j_call: TRBJ2-1
v_call: TRBV6-5
cdr3_aa: CASSYSILAGVQEQFF

j_call: TRBJ1-5
v_call: TRBV4-3
cdr3_aa: CASSSFGGAPQHF

j_call: TRBJ2-7
v_call: TRBV6-5
cdr3_aa: CASSYFPGGKYEQYF

j_call: TRBJ1-5
v_call: TRBV15
cdr3_aa: CATSRGGANQPQHF

j_call: TRBJ2-1
v_call: TRBV5-1
cdr3_aa: CASSLAAGGWEQFF

j_call: TRBJ2-2
v_call: TRBV4-3
cdr3_aa: CASSQSLSGNTGELFF

j_call: TRBJ1-6
v_call: TRBV10-3
cdr3_aa: CAIRDSYNSPLHF

j_call: TRBJ2-4
v_call: TRBV7-8
cdr3_aa: CAIRRGVAKNIQYF

j_call: TRBJ2-1
v_call: TRBV27
cdr3_aa: CASSLGRDYLWDEQFF

j_call: TRBJ1-1
v_call: TRBV25-1
cdr3_aa: CASSGGQGAWGTEAFF

j_call: TRBJ2-7
v_call: TRBV10-3
cdr3_aa: CAISEVPGQTFSYEQYF

j_call: TRBJ1-2
v_call: TRBV7-9
cdr3_aa: CASSSPLGETSNGYTF

j_call: TRBJ1-3
v_call: TRBV20-1
cdr3_aa: CSALRTGRNTIYF

j_call: TRBJ2-2
v_call: TRBV6-6
cdr3_aa: CASRPGLGAAGELFF

j_call: TRBJ2-7
v_call: TRBV27
cdr3_aa: CASSLSGMYEQYF

j_call: TRBJ1-4
v_call: TRBV4-3
cdr3_aa: CASSRGTGDNEKLFF

j_call: TRBJ1-1
v_call: TRBV7-6
cdr3_aa: CASSAGQGGTEAFF

j_call: TRBJ2-6
v_call: TRBV27
cdr3_aa: CASSPWAGGANVLTF

j_call: TRBJ2-7
v_call: TRBV4-3
cdr3_aa: CASSQDRQGWKQYF

j_call: TRBJ2-1
v_call: TRBV7-6
cdr3_aa: CASSRTLDQNFYNEQFF

j_call: TRBJ1-3
v_call: TRBV20-1
cdr3_aa: CSAPRGIGNTIYF

j_call: TRBJ2-7
v_call: TRBV5-1
cdr3_aa: CASSLSGEQYF

j_call: TRBJ2-7
v_call: TRBV20-1
cdr3_aa: CSAKLVLSSYEQYF

j_call: TRBJ2-3
v_call: TRBV6-5
cdr3_aa: CASSYSGGSTDTQYF

j_call: TRBJ2-2
v_call: TRBV7-2
cdr3_aa: CASKGRDKNTGELFF

j_call: TRBJ2-1
v_call: TRBV5-1
cdr3_aa: CASSLASSGRSYNEQFF

j_call: TRBJ2-7
v_call: TRBV3-1
cdr3_aa: CASSQERGIAYEQYF

j_call: TRBJ1-1
v_call: TRBV5-1
cdr3_aa: CASSLATRLNTEAFF

j_call: TRBJ2-7
v_call: TRBV20-1
cdr3_aa: CRTGSRYEQYF

j_call: TRBJ2-4
v_call: TRBV9
cdr3_aa: CASSVDGGADIQYF